This is a list of T cell receptor beta chains from one sample in a study of shared clonotypes between healthy human individuals. Method: immunoSEQ multiplex PCR; TCRdb's copy keeps in-frame clones and lacks some. The profile shows hundreds of thousands of clones, about 95% of them singletons. Material: naive CD8+ T cells sorted from blood. These receptors were obtained from a woman in her twenties or thirties in good health. Each CDR3 is given with its conserved first and last residue. Each record gives: CDR3 protein, CDR3 DNA, clone size, V gene, J gene, D gene. The D gene is left open where the match is weak. Size values are once, few and many counts, or a class for expanded clones, and some rows have none.

CDR3aa: CASSEGWDNEQFF; CDR3nt: TGCGCCAGCAGTGAAGGCTGGGACAATGAGCAGTTCTTC; abundance: -; v_gene: TRBV10-2; j_gene: TRBJ2-1; d_gene: -
CDR3aa: CASRHRSQYEQYF; CDR3nt: TGTGCCAGCCGCCACAGGAGTCAATACGAGCAGTACTTC; abundance: -; v_gene: TRBV2; j_gene: TRBJ2-7; d_gene: -
CDR3aa: CSVGPRDSLIYEQYF; CDR3nt: TGCAGCGTAGGGCCCCGGGACTCTCTCATCTACGAGCAGTACTTC; abundance: -; v_gene: TRBV29-1; j_gene: TRBJ2-7; d_gene: -
CDR3aa: CASSSELGKAGEQYF; CDR3nt: TGTGCCAGCAGTTCCGAACTAGGAAAGGCGGGCGAGCAGTACTTC; abundance: -; v_gene: TRBV6-6; j_gene: TRBJ2-7; d_gene: -
CDR3aa: CASSSDYFTFTDTQYF; CDR3nt: TGTGCCAGCAGTTCGGACTACTTTACTTTCACAGATACGCAGTATTTT; abundance: -; v_gene: TRBV28; j_gene: TRBJ2-3; d_gene: -
CDR3aa: CASSDRNNRGPTDNEQFF; CDR3nt: TGTGCCAGTAGTGATCGAAATAACAGGGGCCCAACTGACAATGAGCAGTTCTTC; abundance: -; v_gene: TRBV19; j_gene: TRBJ2-1; d_gene: TRBD1
CDR3aa: CASSFQGAGNQPQHF; CDR3nt: TGTGCCAGCAGTTTCCAGGGGGCCGGCAATCAGCCCCAGCATTTT; abundance: -; v_gene: TRBV28; j_gene: TRBJ1-5; d_gene: TRBD1
CDR3aa: CAISESGQGAYEQYF; CDR3nt: TGTGCCATCAGTGAGTCTGGACAGGGGGCTTACGAGCAGTACTTC; abundance: -; v_gene: TRBV10-3; j_gene: TRBJ2-7; d_gene: TRBD1
CDR3aa: CASSFVGGVRGNEKLFF; CDR3nt: TGTGCCAGCAGCTTCGTAGGTGGGGTCAGGGGAAATGAAAAACTGTTTTTT; abundance: once; v_gene: TRBV7-9; j_gene: TRBJ1-4; d_gene: -
CDR3aa: CASSLALAKNIQYF; CDR3nt: TGTGCCAGCAGCTTAGCTCTAGCCAAAAACATTCAGTACTTC; abundance: -; v_gene: TRBV7-9; j_gene: TRBJ2-4; d_gene: -
CDR3aa: CASSPLRDGYTF; CDR3nt: TGTGCCAGCAGCCCCTTAAGGGACGGCTACACCTTC; abundance: -; v_gene: TRBV11-2; j_gene: TRBJ1-2; d_gene: -
CDR3aa: CAWLTQGWGGYTF; CDR3nt: TGTGCCTGGCTAACACAGGGATGGGGTGGCTACACCTTC; abundance: -; v_gene: TRBV30; j_gene: TRBJ1-2; d_gene: -
CDR3aa: CASKDGTVSRDEQFF; CDR3nt: TGTGCCAGCAAAGACGGGACAGTTAGTAGAGATGAGCAGTTCTTC; abundance: -; v_gene: TRBV13; j_gene: TRBJ2-1; d_gene: TRBD1
CDR3aa: CASTQGARGYTF; CDR3nt: TGTGCCAGTACACAGGGGGCGCGTGGCTACACCTTC; abundance: -; v_gene: TRBV19; j_gene: TRBJ1-2; d_gene: TRBD1
CDR3aa: CASSGGYEQFF; CDR3nt: TGTGCCAGCAGCGGCGGGTACGAGCAGTTCTTC; abundance: -; v_gene: TRBV14; j_gene: TRBJ2-1; d_gene: -
CDR3aa: CASSLVPGTGELFF; CDR3nt: TGTGCCAGCAGCTTAGTTCCCGGAACCGGGGAGCTGTTTTTT; abundance: -; v_gene: TRBV7-6; j_gene: TRBJ2-2; d_gene: -
CDR3aa: CASRRGTGSFGTIYF; CDR3nt: TGTGCCAGCAGACGCGGGACAGGTTCCTTCGGGACCATATATTTT; abundance: -; v_gene: TRBV5-6; j_gene: TRBJ1-3; d_gene: TRBD1
CDR3aa: CASSPGTGAGFGYTF; CDR3nt: TGTGCCAGCAGTCCCGGGACAGGGGCCGGGTTTGGCTACACCTTC; abundance: -; v_gene: TRBV27; j_gene: TRBJ1-2; d_gene: TRBD1
CDR3aa: CASSLSVVHEQYF; CDR3nt: TGTGCCAGCAGCTTATCTGTGGTTCACGAGCAGTACTTC; abundance: -; v_gene: TRBV7-6; j_gene: TRBJ2-7; d_gene: -
CDR3aa: CASSLLAGVTDTQYF; CDR3nt: TGCGCCAGCAGCCTACTAGCGGGAGTTACAGATACGCAGTATTTT; abundance: -; v_gene: TRBV4-1; j_gene: TRBJ2-3; d_gene: TRBD2
CDR3aa: CASSIDPLTGNQPQHF; CDR3nt: TGTGCCAGTAGTATAGACCCGTTGACAGGCAATCAGCCCCAGCATTTT; abundance: once; v_gene: TRBV19; j_gene: TRBJ1-5; d_gene: -
CDR3aa: CASSMGSALTYEQYF; CDR3nt: TGTGCCAGTAGTATGGGGTCTGCGCTTACCTACGAGCAGTACTTC; abundance: -; v_gene: TRBV19; j_gene: TRBJ2-7; d_gene: -
CDR3aa: CAWSVGAGGPSSYEQYF; CDR3nt: TGTGCCTGGAGTGTAGGAGCGGGAGGGCCGTCCTCCTACGAGCAGTACTTC; abundance: -; v_gene: TRBV30; j_gene: TRBJ2-7; d_gene: TRBD2
CDR3aa: CASSLVGASYEQYF; CDR3nt: TGTGCCAGCAGCTTGGTGGGAGCCTCCTACGAGCAGTACTTC; abundance: -; v_gene: TRBV5-6; j_gene: TRBJ2-7; d_gene: -
CDR3aa: CASSEALPKQNTEAFF; CDR3nt: TGTGCCAGCAGTGAAGCGCTTCCCAAGCAGAACACTGAAGCTTTCTTT; abundance: -; v_gene: TRBV2; j_gene: TRBJ1-1; d_gene: -
CDR3aa: CASSYSQPGYEQYF; CDR3nt: TGTGCCAGCAGTTACTCCCAGCCCGGCTACGAGCAGTACTTC; abundance: once; v_gene: TRBV28; j_gene: TRBJ2-7; d_gene: -
CDR3aa: CASSPGNAYNEQFF; CDR3nt: TGTGCCAGCAGTCCCGGGAACGCATACAATGAGCAGTTCTTC; abundance: -; v_gene: TRBV27; j_gene: TRBJ2-1; d_gene: -
CDR3aa: CATDRGPGELFF; CDR3nt: TGTGCCACCGACAGGGGACCCGGGGAGCTGTTTTTT; abundance: -; v_gene: TRBV7-9; j_gene: TRBJ2-2; d_gene: TRBD1
CDR3aa: CAAGPWDEQYF; CDR3nt: TGTGCAGCAGGGCCCTGGGACGAGCAGTACTTC; abundance: -; v_gene: TRBV7-9; j_gene: TRBJ2-7; d_gene: -
CDR3aa: CASSAVGAGMADTQYF; CDR3nt: TGTGCCAGCAGCGCCGTTGGGGCGGGAATGGCAGATACGCAGTATTTT; abundance: -; v_gene: TRBV9; j_gene: TRBJ2-3; d_gene: -
CDR3aa: CASSLIPLGGPEKLFF; CDR3nt: TGTGCCAGCAGTTTAATCCCCCTGGGGGGCCCCGAAAAACTGTTTTTT; abundance: -; v_gene: TRBV27; j_gene: TRBJ1-4; d_gene: -
CDR3aa: CASSLLPGREITDTQYF; CDR3nt: TGCGCCAGCAGCTTGCTTCCCGGGAGGGAGATCACAGATACGCAGTATTTT; abundance: -; v_gene: TRBV5-1; j_gene: TRBJ2-3; d_gene: TRBD2
CDR3aa: CASSLGLPTYEQYF; CDR3nt: TGTGCCAGCAGCTTGGGACTACCGACCTACGAGCAGTACTTC; abundance: -; v_gene: TRBV6-1; j_gene: TRBJ2-7; d_gene: TRBD2
CDR3aa: CASSLQGAETQYF; CDR3nt: TGTGCCAGCAGCCTACAGGGGGCAGAGACCCAGTACTTC; abundance: -; v_gene: TRBV7-6; j_gene: TRBJ2-5; d_gene: TRBD1
CDR3aa: CATLADITYEQYF; CDR3nt: TGTGCCACCCTAGCGGACATAACCTACGAGCAGTACTTC; abundance: -; v_gene: TRBV10-3; j_gene: TRBJ2-7; d_gene: TRBD2
CDR3aa: CSVISYEQYF; CDR3nt: TGCAGCGTAATCTCCTACGAGCAGTACTTC; abundance: -; v_gene: TRBV29-1; j_gene: TRBJ2-7; d_gene: -
CDR3aa: CASSLELEDTQYF; CDR3nt: TGTGCCAGCAGCTTGGAACTGGAAGATACGCAGTATTTT; abundance: once; v_gene: TRBV5-4; j_gene: TRBJ2-3; d_gene: -
CDR3aa: CASSPDPRGRGDTQYF; CDR3nt: TGTGCCAGCAGCCCGGATCCGCGGGGACGAGGCGATACGCAGTATTTT; abundance: -; v_gene: TRBV7-9; j_gene: TRBJ2-3; d_gene: -
CDR3aa: CASSVGSNTEAFF; CDR3nt: TGTGCCAGCAGCGTAGGCAGTAACACTGAAGCTTTCTTT; abundance: once; v_gene: TRBV9; j_gene: TRBJ1-1; d_gene: -
CDR3aa: CATSRDEDYEQYF; CDR3nt: TGCGCCACCTCTCGGGACGAGGACTACGAGCAGTACTTC; abundance: -; v_gene: TRBV5-1; j_gene: TRBJ2-7; d_gene: -
CDR3aa: CASSLEVSGSYEQYF; CDR3nt: TGTGCCAGCAGCTTAGAGGTTAGCGGTTCCTACGAGCAGTACTTC; abundance: -; v_gene: TRBV11-2; j_gene: TRBJ2-7; d_gene: -
CDR3aa: CASSKVQQGDTQYF; CDR3nt: TGTGCCAGCAGCAAAGTGCAACAGGGCGATACGCAGTATTTT; abundance: -; v_gene: TRBV21-1; j_gene: TRBJ2-3; d_gene: -
CDR3aa: CATSLAGGPDTQYF; CDR3nt: TGTGCCACCTCGCTAGCGGGAGGGCCAGATACGCAGTATTTT; abundance: -; v_gene: TRBV15; j_gene: TRBJ2-3; d_gene: TRBD2
CDR3aa: CASSTTSYNEQFF; CDR3nt: TGTGCCAGCAGCACCACCTCCTACAATGAGCAGTTCTTC; abundance: -; v_gene: TRBV27; j_gene: TRBJ2-1; d_gene: -
CDR3aa: CSVDAGDEKLFF; CDR3nt: TGCAGCGTTGACGCGGGGGATGAAAAACTGTTTTTT; abundance: -; v_gene: TRBV29-1; j_gene: TRBJ1-4; d_gene: -
CDR3aa: CATSTDLQRASYNEQFF; CDR3nt: TGTGCCACCAGCACGGATCTTCAGCGGGCCTCCTACAATGAGCAGTTCTTC; abundance: -; v_gene: TRBV15; j_gene: TRBJ2-1; d_gene: -
CDR3aa: CATSRDIGQVVDGYTF; CDR3nt: TGTGCCACCAGCAGAGACATCGGACAGGTTGTAGATGGCTACACCTTC; abundance: -; v_gene: TRBV15; j_gene: TRBJ1-2; d_gene: TRBD1
CDR3aa: CATSLMNTEAFF; CDR3nt: TGTGCCACCAGCTTGATGAACACTGAAGCTTTCTTT; abundance: -; v_gene: TRBV15; j_gene: TRBJ1-1; d_gene: -
CDR3aa: CASSVILEGSDYGYTF; CDR3nt: TGTGCCAGCAGTGTAATTCTAGAGGGGTCGGACTATGGCTACACCTTC; abundance: -; v_gene: TRBV2; j_gene: TRBJ1-2; d_gene: -
CDR3aa: CASSLEPRTGRTEAFF; CDR3nt: TGTGCCAGCAGCTTAGAACCCCGGACAGGAAGGACTGAAGCTTTCTTT; abundance: once; v_gene: TRBV7-9; j_gene: TRBJ1-1; d_gene: TRBD1
CDR3aa: CASSLLRGLAVYNEQFF; CDR3nt: TGTGCCAGCAGCCTCCTCCGGGGACTAGCGGTTTACAATGAGCAGTTCTTC; abundance: -; v_gene: TRBV7-9; j_gene: TRBJ2-1; d_gene: TRBD2
CDR3aa: CASQSRERSYEQYF; CDR3nt: TGTGCCAGCCAGAGTCGGGAACGGTCCTACGAGCAGTACTTC; abundance: once; v_gene: TRBV19; j_gene: TRBJ2-7; d_gene: -
CDR3aa: CAWSPLYRGGQYF; CDR3nt: TGTGCCTGGAGTCCACTTTACAGGGGTGGGCAGTACTTC; abundance: -; v_gene: TRBV30; j_gene: TRBJ2-7; d_gene: TRBD1
CDR3aa: CASSLGVANEQFF; CDR3nt: TGTGCCAGCAGTCTAGGGGTGGCCAATGAGCAGTTCTTC; abundance: -; v_gene: TRBV27; j_gene: TRBJ2-1; d_gene: -